These T cell receptor beta chains were read from a single sample in a study of technical replicates of blood from a handful of donors. Libraries were prepared by immunoSEQ multiplex PCR; TCRdb keeps only in-frame clonotypes and omits some of them. The sample records around 79,000 clones, 91% being singletons. Sequenced sample: T cells isolated from PBMCs. These receptors were obtained from a human donor in good health. CDR3s include the opening cysteine and the closing phenylalanine or tryptophan. Each record gives: D gene, J gene, V gene, clone size, CDR3 DNA, CDR3 protein. The D gene is left open where the match is weak. Clone size is stated in some rows and not others, as once, few, many or a class when expanded.

TRBD1	TRBJ1-5	TRBV19	.	TGTGCCAGTAGTATAGATGGTTTTGTGTTTGGACAGGGGGTAGATCTCGGCAATCAGCCCCAGCATTTT	CASSIDGFVFGQGVDLGNQPQHF
.	TRBJ1-6	TRBV7-9	.	TGTGCCAGCAGCCCCTCGACACTTTCACCCCTCCACTTT	CASSPSTLSPLHF
TRBD2	TRBJ2-5	TRBV7-6	.	TGTGCCAGCAGCTTAGAGGCGGCTAGCGGGGGATTCCAAGAGACCCAGTACTTC	CASSLEAASGGFQETQYF
.	TRBJ2-2	TRBV30	.	TGTGCCTGGAGTGCCAGGGGCCCCGGGGAGCTGTTTTTT	CAWSARGPGELFF
.	TRBJ1-1	TRBV5-4	once	TGTGCCAGCAGCCTCGCGGGGGTGGCCACTGAAGCTTTCTTT	CASSLAGVATEAFF
.	TRBJ2-2	TRBV6-1	once	TGTGCCAGCAGTGAAGGCGGCGGGGAGCTGTTTTTT	CASSEGGGELFF
.	TRBJ2-7	TRBV19	.	TGTGCCAGTAGTATAGAGGGGGGTAGAACCTACGAGCAGTACTTC	CASSIEGGRTYEQYF
TRBD1	TRBJ1-5	TRBV2	.	TGTGCCAGCAGTGGGACAGGGGGGAATCAGCCCCAGCATTTT	CASSGTGGNQPQHF
TRBD2	TRBJ2-7	TRBV27	.	TGTGCCAGCAGTTTTTATGGGGGGGCCTACGAGCAGTACTTC	CASSFYGGAYEQYF
.	TRBJ1-2	TRBV10-3	once	TGTGCCATCAGTGACGAAGGGGCTAACTATGGCTACACCTTC	CAISDEGANYGYTF
.	TRBJ2-7	TRBV7-8	.	TGTGCCAGCAGCCAGAGAAGAGGAGACAGCCCCTACGAGCAGTACTTC	CASSQRRGDSPYEQYF
.	TRBJ1-1	TRBV30	few	TGTGCCTGGAGTGGGGGCCCCCGGGCTGAAGCTTTCTTT	CAWSGGPRAEAFF
TRBD1	TRBJ2-3	TRBV7-3	.	TGTGCCAGCAGCTTAAGCCAGGGGGCAGATACGCAGTATTTT	CASSLSQGADTQYF
.	TRBJ2-4	TRBV6-6	.	TGTGCCAGCCGGTTCATCCAGGGGCCCAAAAACATTCAGTACTTC	CASRFIQGPKNIQYF
TRBD1	TRBJ2-1	TRBV2	.	TGTGCCAGCAGTGAGGACAGGTGGCTCTACAATGAGCAGTTCTTC	CASSEDRWLYNEQFF
TRBD1	TRBJ2-2	TRBV11-2	.	TGTGCCAGCATCCATGGGACAGGGAACACCGGGGAGCTGTTTTTT	CASIHGTGNTGELFF
.	TRBJ1-1	TRBV28	.	TGTGCCAGCAGTTTATCCGGGTATGCGGGGAGCCCTGAAGCTTTCTTT	CASSLSGYAGSPEAFF
TRBD1	TRBJ1-2	TRBV19	.	TGTGCCAGTACCGAGACAGGGCCCCTTGGGTATGGCTACACCTTC	CASTETGPLGYGYTF
TRBD2	TRBJ2-7	TRBV4-1	.	TGCGCCAGCAGCCAAGGGCGGGGGTTAAACTCCTACGAGCAGTACTTC	CASSQGRGLNSYEQYF
TRBD1	TRBJ1-5	TRBV25-1	.	TGTGCCAGCAGTGGACAGGGTCATCAGCCCCAGCATTTT	CASSGQGHQPQHF
TRBD2	TRBJ2-4	TRBV11-2	.	TGTGCCAGCAGCAGCGGACTAGCGGGATCAGCCAAAAACATTCAGTACTTC	CASSSGLAGSAKNIQYF
.	TRBJ1-3	TRBV5-4	.	TGTGCCAGCAGACATACAGGAGCCTCTGGAAACACCATATATTTT	CASRHTGASGNTIYF
TRBD1	TRBJ1-1	TRBV2	few	TGTGCCAGCAGGAGGGGGCCGAACACTGAAGCTTTCTTT	CASRRGPNTEAFF
TRBD1	TRBJ2-7	TRBV2	.	TGTGCCAGCAGTGAAGGACAGGGCAAAACCTACGAGCAGTACTTC	CASSEGQGKTYEQYF
.	TRBJ2-2	TRBV6-5	.	TGTGCCAGCTGTAGCGCACACGGGGAGCTGTTTTTT	CASCSAHGELFF
TRBD2	TRBJ2-3	TRBV11-2	once	TGTGCCAGCAGCTTAGATCCAGCGGGAGAGAGGGGCACAGATACGCAGTATTTT	CASSLDPAGERGTDTQYF
TRBD1	TRBJ1-1	TRBV6-5	.	TGTGCCAGCAGAATCCGGGACAGTGAAGCTTTCTTT	CASRIRDSEAFF
.	TRBJ2-1	TRBV5-1	.	TGCGCCAGCAGCTTGGTAAGCGCTGAGCAGTTCTTC	CASSLVSAEQFF
TRBD2	TRBJ2-5	TRBV27	once	TGTGCCAGCAGTCCGAACCCCCGACTAGCGGGGGAGAGGGAGACCCAGTACTTC	CASSPNPRLAGERETQYF
.	TRBJ2-3	TRBV5-6	.	TGTGCCAGCGGACATAGGGGGGGAGATACGCAGTATTTT	CASGHRGGDTQYF
.	TRBJ1-1	TRBV30	few	TGTGCCTGGAGTGTATATCCGGTTCCTGAAGCTTTCTTT	CAWSVYPVPEAFF
TRBD1	TRBJ1-2	TRBV6-1	.	TGTGCCAGCAGTGAAGGGGACAGGCACTATGGCTACACCTTC	CASSEGDRHYGYTF
TRBD2	TRBJ2-5	TRBV6-5	.	TGTGCCAGCAGCAGTAGCGGGAGAGCGGAGACCCAGTACTTC	CASSSSGRAETQYF
.	TRBJ2-7	TRBV4-1	few	TGCGCCAGCAGCCCCGGGGGAATCGACTCCTACGAGCAGTACTTC	CASSPGGIDSYEQYF
.	TRBJ2-2	TRBV5-1	.	TGCGCCAGCAGCTTGGACAGGGCGGGGGACACCGGGGAGCTGTTTTTT	CASSLDRAGDTGELFF
TRBD2	TRBJ2-1	TRBV2	.	TGTGCCAGCAGAAAACTAGCGGGAACTGACAATGAGCAGTTCTTC	CASRKLAGTDNEQFF
.	TRBJ2-1	TRBV30	.	TGTGCCTGGACCTTCTACAATGAGCAGTTCTTC	CAWTFYNEQFF
TRBD1	TRBJ2-7	TRBV7-8	.	TGTGCCAGCAGCGGACGGGACAGGGGGTCCGAGCAGTACTTC	CASSGRDRGSEQYF
.	TRBJ2-5	TRBV5-4	.	TGTGCCAGCAGCTTGGAACACGGAGGGGAGACCCAGTACTTC	CASSLEHGGETQYF
.	TRBJ1-1	TRBV7-9	once	TGTGCCAGCATCACGTGGGAGGGCACTGAAGCTTTCTTT	CASITWEGTEAFF
TRBD1	TRBJ1-5	TRBV18	once	TGTGCCAGCTCACCACCCGGGACGAGCAGGGGGATAAGTCAGCCCCAGCATTTT	CASSPPGTSRGISQPQHF
.	TRBJ1-2	TRBV2	.	TGTGCCAGCACTACCTTCAGGGGTTCTAACTATGGCTACACCTTC	CASTTFRGSNYGYTF
.	TRBJ1-2	TRBV5-1	.	TGCGCCAGCAGCTTGACTGGCGACAAGGGGCCGACGCGCGGCTACACCTTC	CASSLTGDKGPTRGYTF
.	TRBJ1-1	TRBV19	few	TGTGCCAGTAGTATTGGGGGGATTGAGGCTTTCTTT	CASSIGGIEAFF
.	TRBJ2-5	TRBV28	.	TGTGCCAGCACAGGGGACCAAGAGACCCAGTACTTC	CASTGDQETQYF
TRBD1	TRBJ1-4	TRBV29-1	.	TGCAGCGTTGGTCAGACAGGGCGCGGTGAAAAACTGTTTTTT	CSVGQTGRGEKLFF
TRBD1	TRBJ1-2	TRBV5-1	.	TGCGCCAGCAGCTTGACAGGGGGCGTAGGCTACACCTTC	CASSLTGGVGYTF
TRBD1	TRBJ1-2	TRBV29-1	.	TGCAGCGTCGGGGACAGGGGCTCAGAGCACTATGGCTACACCTTC	CSVGDRGSEHYGYTF
.	TRBJ1-4	TRBV6-5	few	TGTGCCAGCAGTTCGGGACGGACTAATGGTCAACTGTTTTTT	CASSSGRTNGQLFF
.	TRBJ1-4	TRBV29-1	.	TGCAGCGTCTCTACAGAAGTCAATGAAAAACTGTTTTTT	CSVSTEVNEKLFF
.	TRBJ2-1	TRBV6-6	.	TGTGCCAGCAGGAAACAGGGCGACGAGCAGTTCTTC	CASRKQGDEQFF
.	TRBJ1-4	TRBV7-9	.	TGTGCCAGCAGCCCACGGCAGGGTCTCGGGGAAAAACTGTTTTTT	CASSPRQGLGEKLFF
.	TRBJ1-1	TRBV5-5	.	TGTGCCAGCAGCCTGACAGGCGCTGAAGCTTTCTTT	CASSLTGAEAFF
.	TRBJ2-5	TRBV7-9	.	TGTGCCAGCAGCTTCGGACAGAGGCAAGAGACCCAGTACTTC	CASSFGQRQETQYF
TRBD2	TRBJ2-5	TRBV15	.	TGTGCCACCAGCAGGACTAGCGGTACCGCCACAAAAGAGACCCAGTACTTC	CATSRTSGTATKETQYF